A selection of T cell receptor beta chains follows, all from one sample in a study of blood T cells in healthy people across ages. TCRdb itself ran the 5' RACE reads through MiXCR, one entry per CDR3 protein. The sample lists roughly 1.5 million distinct CDR3 sequences, about 42% occurring once. Sequenced sample: blood. These TCRs come from a woman aged 18-35 years in good health. The CDR3 runs from the conserved cysteine through the conserved F or W. D genes are given only for firm matches. Size tells how often a clone was seen (once, few, many) or the class of an expanded clone, and some rows leave it out.

v_gene: TRBV6-1; abundance: few; j_gene: TRBJ2-1; d_gene: -; CDR3aa: CATTGNQETQFF; CDR3nt: TGTGCCACCACAGGGAACCAAGAGACCCAGTTCTTC
v_gene: TRBV20-1; abundance: -; j_gene: TRBJ2-1; d_gene: TRBD2; CDR3aa: CSAPGTSGGFYNEQFF; CDR3nt: TGCAGTGCTCCGGGGACTAGCGGGGGATTCTACAATGAGCAGTTCTTC
v_gene: TRBV14; abundance: -; j_gene: TRBJ1-1; d_gene: -; CDR3aa: CASKRGPGGEAFF; CDR3nt: TGTGCCAGCAAACGGGGGCCGGGGGGTGAAGCTTTCTTT
v_gene: TRBV20-1; abundance: -; j_gene: TRBJ1-5; d_gene: TRBD1; CDR3aa: CSAREGLQGIGSNQPQHF; CDR3nt: TGCAGTGCTAGAGAGGGATTACAGGGGATTGGCAGCAATCAGCCCCAGCATTTT
v_gene: TRBV7-9; abundance: few; j_gene: TRBJ1-1; d_gene: -; CDR3aa: CASSVGFSGTEAFF; CDR3nt: TGTGCCAGCAGCGTAGGGTTTTCGGGCACTGAAGCTTTCTTT
v_gene: TRBV4-1; abundance: -; j_gene: TRBJ2-1; d_gene: TRBD2; CDR3aa: CASSQFNPASGYNEQFF; CDR3nt: TGCGCCAGCAGCCAATTCAATCCGGCTAGCGGCTACAATGAGCAGTTCTTC
v_gene: TRBV5-5; abundance: -; j_gene: TRBJ2-7; d_gene: TRBD2; CDR3aa: CASSLAAGAFSYEQYF; CDR3nt: TGTGCCAGCAGCTTGGCCGCGGGAGCGTTCTCCTACGAGCAGTACTTC
v_gene: TRBV5-1; abundance: -; j_gene: TRBJ2-1; d_gene: TRBD2; CDR3aa: CASSLENGRTYNEQFF; CDR3nt: TGCGCCAGCAGCTTGGAGAACGGGAGGACCTACAATGAGCAGTTCTTC
v_gene: TRBV6-2/TRBV6-3; abundance: -; j_gene: TRBJ2-7; d_gene: -; CDR3aa: CASSYPGPTDEQYF; CDR3nt: TGTGCCAGCAGTTACCCGGGTCCCACCGACGAGCAGTACTTC
v_gene: TRBV7-3; abundance: -; j_gene: TRBJ2-2; d_gene: -; CDR3aa: CASSWIAGAGELFF; CDR3nt: TGTGCCAGCAGCTGGATAGCTGGTGCCGGGGAGCTGTTTTTT
v_gene: TRBV15; abundance: -; j_gene: TRBJ1-1; d_gene: -; CDR3aa: CATSILKSGNTEAFF; CDR3nt: TGTGCCACCAGCATTCTAAAGAGCGGGAACACTGAAGCTTTCTTT
v_gene: TRBV6-5; abundance: -; j_gene: TRBJ1-5; d_gene: -; CDR3aa: CASSFLQGQPQHF; CDR3nt: TGTGCCAGCAGTTTCCTCCAAGGGCAGCCCCAGCATTTT
v_gene: TRBV20-1; abundance: -; j_gene: TRBJ2-4; d_gene: -; CDR3aa: CSATGDGDIQYF; CDR3nt: TGCAGTGCTACTGGGGATGGGGACATTCAGTACTTC
v_gene: TRBV5-5; abundance: few; j_gene: TRBJ2-3; d_gene: TRBD2; CDR3aa: CASSPPRSLAGDTDTQYF; CDR3nt: TGTGCCAGCAGCCCTCCACGGTCCCTAGCGGGAGACACAGATACGCAGTATTTT
v_gene: TRBV6-5; abundance: -; j_gene: TRBJ2-6; d_gene: -; CDR3aa: CASSYSGFGLRGANVLTF; CDR3nt: TGTGCCAGCAGTTACTCAGGGTTTGGCCTTAGGGGGGCCAACGTCCTGACTTTC
v_gene: TRBV2; abundance: many; j_gene: TRBJ2-7; d_gene: -; CDR3aa: CASKTGTPLYEQYF; CDR3nt: TGTGCCAGCAAGACCGGGACACCTCTTTACGAGCAGTACTTC
v_gene: TRBV6-5; abundance: few; j_gene: TRBJ1-5; d_gene: -; CDR3aa: CASRKDGANQPQHF; CDR3nt: TGTGCCAGCAGGAAAGATGGGGCCAATCAGCCCCAGCATTTT
v_gene: TRBV18; abundance: few; j_gene: TRBJ2-2; d_gene: -; CDR3aa: CASSREQNTGELFF; CDR3nt: TGTGCCAGCTCAAGAGAGCAGAACACCGGGGAGCTGTTTTTT
v_gene: TRBV25-1; abundance: -; j_gene: TRBJ1-4; d_gene: TRBD1; CDR3aa: CASSARTGREKLFF; CDR3nt: TGTGCCAGCAGTGCTAGGACAGGAAGGGAAAAACTGTTTTTT
v_gene: TRBV5-1; abundance: -; j_gene: TRBJ1-1; d_gene: -; CDR3aa: CASRAATQNTEAFF; CDR3nt: TGCGCCAGTAGGGCCGCTACCCAGAACACTGAAGCTTTCTTT
v_gene: TRBV12-3/TRBV12-4; abundance: few; j_gene: TRBJ2-7; d_gene: -; CDR3aa: CASAFGDSSYEQYF; CDR3nt: TGTGCCAGCGCTTTTGGAGACAGCTCCTACGAGCAGTACTTC
v_gene: TRBV7-9; abundance: -; j_gene: TRBJ2-7; d_gene: TRBD2; CDR3aa: CASNILAAEQYF; CDR3nt: TGTGCCAGCAACATACTAGCGGCCGAGCAGTACTTC
v_gene: TRBV20-1; abundance: few; j_gene: TRBJ1-1; d_gene: -; CDR3aa: CSARARPGVNTEAFF; CDR3nt: TGCAGTGCTAGAGCCCGCCCAGGGGTGAACACTGAAGCTTTCTTT
v_gene: TRBV4-3; abundance: few; j_gene: TRBJ2-3; d_gene: TRBD2; CDR3aa: CASSQEVSSGGATDTQYF; CDR3nt: TGCGCCAGCAGCCAAGAGGTGTCCAGCGGGGGGGCGACAGATACGCAGTATTTT
v_gene: TRBV27; abundance: -; j_gene: TRBJ2-7; d_gene: TRBD2; CDR3aa: CASSYAGGPRYEQYF; CDR3nt: TGTGCCAGCAGTTACGCGGGAGGGCCTCGGTACGAGCAGTACTTC
v_gene: TRBV28; abundance: -; j_gene: TRBJ2-1; d_gene: TRBD2; CDR3aa: CASRKREVQFF; CDR3nt: TGTGCCAGCAGGAAGCGGGAGGTTCAGTTCTTC
v_gene: TRBV7-9; abundance: -; j_gene: TRBJ1-1; d_gene: -; CDR3aa: CASSQRGGFRTEAFF; CDR3nt: TGTGCCAGCAGCCAACGAGGTGGTTTTCGGACTGAAGCTTTCTTT
v_gene: TRBV12-3/TRBV12-4; abundance: -; j_gene: TRBJ2-1; d_gene: -; CDR3aa: CASGPPGEVNEQFF; CDR3nt: TGTGCCAGCGGCCCACCGGGGGAAGTCAATGAGCAGTTCTTC
v_gene: TRBV18; abundance: few; j_gene: TRBJ2-1; d_gene: TRBD2; CDR3aa: CASSSRTSGQSSYNEQFF; CDR3nt: TGTGCCAGCTCATCTCGGACTAGCGGGCAGAGCTCCTACAATGAGCAGTTCTTC
v_gene: TRBV25-1; abundance: -; j_gene: TRBJ2-1; d_gene: -; CDR3aa: CASSDPALYGYEQFF; CDR3nt: TGTGCCAGCAGTGATCCCGCGCTCTATGGGTACGAGCAGTTCTTC
v_gene: TRBV27; abundance: few; j_gene: TRBJ2-7; d_gene: -; CDR3aa: CASRINTMRNEQYF; CDR3nt: TGTGCCAGCCGAATCAATACTATGAGGAACGAGCAGTACTTC
v_gene: TRBV7-2; abundance: -; j_gene: TRBJ1-4; d_gene: -; CDR3aa: CASSASRGGGGEKLFF; CDR3nt: TGTGCCAGCAGCGCCTCTAGGGGGGGCGGTGGTGAAAAACTGTTTTTT
v_gene: TRBV5-6; abundance: -; j_gene: TRBJ1-2; d_gene: -; CDR3aa: CASNPGGAGGYTF; CDR3nt: TGTGCCAGCAATCCCGGAGGAGCAGGAGGCTACACCTTC
v_gene: TRBV7-9; abundance: -; j_gene: TRBJ1-3; d_gene: TRBD1; CDR3aa: CASRQDRGNTIYF; CDR3nt: TGTGCCAGCAGGCAGGACAGGGGAAACACCATATATTTT
v_gene: TRBV7-2; abundance: many; j_gene: TRBJ2-3; d_gene: TRBD2; CDR3aa: CASSSAGTRASYTDTQYF; CDR3nt: TGTGCCAGCAGTTCGGCCGGGACTAGGGCCTCTTACACAGATACGCAGTATTTT
v_gene: TRBV7-9; abundance: few; j_gene: TRBJ1-2; d_gene: -; CDR3aa: CASSLGSTRRGYTF; CDR3nt: TGTGCCAGCAGCTTAGGTAGTACAAGACGCGGCTACACCTTC
v_gene: TRBV3-1; abundance: -; j_gene: TRBJ1-2; d_gene: -; CDR3aa: CASSQDDIGGYGYTF; CDR3nt: TGTGCCAGCAGCCAAGATGACATTGGAGGGTATGGCTACACCTTC
v_gene: TRBV7-6; abundance: -; j_gene: TRBJ2-7; d_gene: TRBD1; CDR3aa: CASSPSRDRGTYEQYF; CDR3nt: TGTGCCAGCAGCCCCTCCCGGGACAGGGGGACCTACGAGCAGTACTTC
v_gene: TRBV10-3; abundance: -; j_gene: TRBJ2-3; d_gene: -; CDR3aa: CAISELRTPRGPDTQYF; CDR3nt: TGTGCCATCAGTGAGTTAAGGACGCCCAGAGGCCCAGATACGCAGTATTTT
v_gene: TRBV3-1; abundance: -; j_gene: TRBJ1-2; d_gene: -; CDR3aa: CASSPIDRDNYGYTF; CDR3nt: TGTGCCAGCAGCCCCATAGACAGAGATAACTATGGCTACACCTTC
v_gene: TRBV13; abundance: -; j_gene: TRBJ2-7; d_gene: -; CDR3aa: CASSSKTGQAGDEQYF; CDR3nt: TGTGCCAGCAGCTCAAAGACGGGACAGGCGGGGGACGAGCAGTACTTC
v_gene: TRBV6-6; abundance: few; j_gene: TRBJ1-3; d_gene: -; CDR3aa: CASRTTSGNTIYF; CDR3nt: TGTGCCAGCCGGACTACCTCTGGAAACACCATATATTTT
v_gene: TRBV28; abundance: -; j_gene: TRBJ2-1; d_gene: TRBD2; CDR3aa: CASSLGTSGMYNEQFF; CDR3nt: TGTGCCAGCAGTTTAGGGACTAGCGGGATGTACAATGAGCAGTTCTTC
v_gene: TRBV28; abundance: -; j_gene: TRBJ2-4; d_gene: -; CDR3aa: CASSQPGQTSEIAKNIQYF; CDR3nt: TGTGCCAGCAGTCAACCGGGACAGACTAGCGAGATAGCCAAAAACATTCAGTACTTC
v_gene: TRBV9; abundance: -; j_gene: TRBJ1-2; d_gene: -; CDR3aa: CASSVVERERGGYTF; CDR3nt: TGTGCCAGCAGCGTAGTAGAAAGGGAAAGGGGTGGCTACACCTTC
v_gene: TRBV5-1; abundance: -; j_gene: TRBJ2-5; d_gene: -; CDR3aa: CASSLGLNGGQETQYF; CDR3nt: TGCGCCAGCAGCTTGGGCTTAAACGGAGGCCAAGAGACCCAGTACTTC
v_gene: TRBV3-1; abundance: -; j_gene: TRBJ2-1; d_gene: -; CDR3aa: CASSQAVAHQFF; CDR3nt: TGTGCCAGCAGCCAAGCGGTGGCACACCAGTTCTTC
v_gene: TRBV9; abundance: -; j_gene: TRBJ2-1; d_gene: -; CDR3aa: CASSVVEGPNEQFF; CDR3nt: TGTGCCAGCAGCGTAGTTGAGGGACCCAATGAGCAGTTCTTC
v_gene: TRBV6-5; abundance: few; j_gene: TRBJ1-1; d_gene: -; CDR3aa: CASRLRQINTEAFF; CDR3nt: TGTGCCAGCAGATTGCGGCAGATAAACACTGAAGCTTTCTTT
v_gene: TRBV14; abundance: -; j_gene: TRBJ1-1; d_gene: -; CDR3aa: CASSQEQRNTEAFF; CDR3nt: TGTGCCAGCAGCCAAGAACAGAGGAACACTGAAGCTTTCTTT
v_gene: TRBV6-2/TRBV6-3; abundance: -; j_gene: TRBJ2-3; d_gene: TRBD2; CDR3aa: CASSYSTAGGPDTQYF; CDR3nt: TGTGCCAGCAGTTACTCGACAGCGGGGGGACCAGATACGCAGTATTTT
v_gene: TRBV27; abundance: few; j_gene: TRBJ1-1; d_gene: TRBD1; CDR3aa: CASSPQGARGTEAFF; CDR3nt: TGTGCCAGCAGTCCCCAGGGGGCGCGCGGCACTGAAGCTTTCTTT
v_gene: TRBV20-1; abundance: -; j_gene: TRBJ2-7; d_gene: -; CDR3aa: CSARLKSRGPSSYEQYF; CDR3nt: TGCAGTGCTAGGTTAAAGTCGCGGGGACCGAGCTCCTACGAGCAGTACTTC
v_gene: TRBV6-1; abundance: -; j_gene: TRBJ2-1; d_gene: TRBD2; CDR3aa: CATMGFLAGFNNEQFF; CDR3nt: TGTGCCACCATGGGATTTTTAGCGGGGTTTAACAATGAGCAGTTCTTC
v_gene: TRBV3-1; abundance: many; j_gene: TRBJ2-5; d_gene: TRBD1; CDR3aa: CASSQIKGTGEETQYF; CDR3nt: TGTGCCAGCAGCCAAATCAAGGGGACAGGTGAGGAGACCCAGTACTTC
v_gene: TRBV6-1; abundance: few; j_gene: TRBJ2-3; d_gene: TRBD2; CDR3aa: CASSDPSGVGTDTQYF; CDR3nt: TGTGCCAGCAGTGATCCTAGCGGGGTTGGAACAGATACGCAGTATTTT
v_gene: TRBV6-2/TRBV6-3; abundance: -; j_gene: TRBJ2-1; d_gene: -; CDR3aa: CAGSPGLYNEQFF; CDR3nt: TGTGCCGGCAGCCCCGGACTTTACAATGAGCAGTTCTTC